This TCR beta chain was found in a study of OX40 agonist ivuxolimab in advanced cancers. Study as a whole: The treatment was a fully human IgG2 OX40 agonist, ivuxolimab. Checkpoint inhibitors had been given previously to approximately 41% of patients. The study enrolled dose-escalation patients with hepatocellular carcinoma, melanoma, renal cell or head and neck cancer.

This CDR3 has 13 amino acids. The germline V gene encodes CDR1 MNHEY and CDR2 SMNVEV (reference sequence). Trimming cost V 8 bases and J 6 bases, with 15 bases left between them. Libraries were prepared by immunoSEQ multiplex PCR; TCRdb keeps only in-frame clonotypes and omits some of them. The data show tens of thousands of clones, with 80% to 90% seen just once and approximately 5.1% held by the top ten. Drawing of blood for sampling happened at baseline, at cycle 4 day 1, and at cycle 7 day 1. The chain combines TRBV27 with TRBJ2-3; tentatively, D is TRBD2 (6 bases). The receptor was isolated from an adult with an advanced solid tumor such as melanoma, head and neck, liver or kidney cancer. The sample consisted of CD4+ or CD8+ T cells sorted from blood, taken in a trial of the OX40 agonist ivuxolimab. CDR3 region: CASVREWGDTQYF. CDR3 in DNA: TGTGCCAGCGTACGGGAGTGGGGGGATACGCAGTATTTT.